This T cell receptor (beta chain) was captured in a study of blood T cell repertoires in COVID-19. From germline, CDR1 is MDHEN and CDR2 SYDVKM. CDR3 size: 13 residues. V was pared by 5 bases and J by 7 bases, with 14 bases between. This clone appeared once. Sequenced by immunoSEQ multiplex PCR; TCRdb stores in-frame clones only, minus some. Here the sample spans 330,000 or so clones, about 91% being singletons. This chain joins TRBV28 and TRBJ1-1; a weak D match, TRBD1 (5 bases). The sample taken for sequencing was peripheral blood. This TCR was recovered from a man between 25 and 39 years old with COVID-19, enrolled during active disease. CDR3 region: CASSPTVRGEAFF. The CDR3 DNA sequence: TGTGCCAGCAGTCCAACTGTAAGGGGTGAAGCTTTCTTT.